This T cell receptor beta chain comes out of a study of Ad26.COV2.S vaccination and SARS-CoV-2 variants. This CDR3 contains 13 residues. Germline V gene lookup returns CDR1 MNHEY and CDR2 SMNVEV (reference sequence). V lost 7 bases, J lost 4 bases, and 7 bases stayed unmatched. The treatment is: some 19 received Ad26.COV2.S at low or high dose, single or two shots; a few received placebo; per-sample allocation not given. Samples were taken on day 63 after the first vaccine or placebo injection. Expressing Wuhan-strain SARS-CoV-2 spike, an Ad26 vector served as the vaccine. Sequenced by immunoSEQ multiplex PCR; TCRdb stores in-frame clones only, minus some. Among about 350,000 clones, 85% to 90% were seen once, and the ten largest hold under 6%.

The chain combines TRBV27 with TRBJ2-7; TRBD1 matches at 7 bases. The sequence was obtained from a person aged 18-60 years who received the Ad26.COV2.S COVID-19 vaccine or a placebo. The sequencing used peripheral blood, collected in a trial of Ad26.COV2.S vaccine versus placebo. CDR3: CASIGQDNYEQYF. The CDR3, as DNA: TGTGCCAGCATCGGACAGGATAATTACGAGCAGTACTTC.